Following are 24 T cell receptor beta chains from one sample sequenced in a study of blood T cell repertoires in COVID-19 (dated by TCRdb to 2020 to 2021). The method was the immunoSEQ multiplex PCR assay. Entries here come from immuneACCESS through TCRdb and include only in-frame sequences with V and J called. Some clones fail to appear in such tables; in the studies checked, an unresolved V gene covers under half of the shortfall, and the cause of the remainder is unknown. The sample yields about 330,000 clones; about 90% were counted once. The ten most abundant clones make up more than 1% of the sample. Sequenced input: PBMCs or T cells enriched from blood (not recorded which). These TCRs come from a woman aged 25-40 years who had recovered from COVID-19.

This clone was counted many times. Other DNA sequences in this sample translate to the same CDR3. The V call is TRBV3-1 (or the pseudogene TRBV3-2), the J call TRBJ2-1; 8 positions match TRBD2. Germline V CDR1 and CDR2: LGHDT, YNNKEL (reference sequence). Trimming took 1 base from V and 6 from J; bases not matched to a gene: 5. CDR3 length equals 15 residues. CDR3 sequence reads: CASSQGSGGSNEQFF. CDR3 nucleotide sequence: TGTGCCAGCAGCCAAGGCAGCGGGGGAAGCAATGAGCAGTTCTTC.

This chain connects TRBV7-9 to TRBJ1-3; D uncertain. V lost 5 bases, J lost 4 bases, and 15 bases lay in between. Germline-derived CDR1 and CDR2 are SEHNR and FQNEAQ (reference sequence). This CDR3 has 15 residues. The CDR3 here is CASSPPGGVGNTIYF. CDR3 coding DNA: TGTGCCAGCAGCCCGCCAGGAGGAGTCGGAAACACCATATATTTT. The full variable domain, with the rest looked up from reference TRBV7-9 and TRBJ1-3, is DTGVSQNPRHKITKRGQNVTFRCDPISEHNRLYWYRQTLGQGPEFLTYFQNEAQLEKSRLLSDRFSAERPKGSFSTLEIQRTEQGDSAMYLCASSPPGGVGNTIYFGEGSWLTVV.

The chain links TRBV3-1 (or the pseudogene TRBV3-2) to TRBJ1-3; D might be TRBD1 (5 bases). Trimming took 11 bases from V and 4 from J, leaving 15 bases between them. CDR1 LGHDT and CDR2 YNNKEL come from the germline V gene (reference sequence). This CDR3 spans 13 amino acids. The CDR3: CASQGVAGNTIYF. The DNA for the CDR3 is TGTGCCTCCCAAGGGGTCGCCGGAAACACCATATATTTT.

The genes are TRBV24-1 and TRBJ2-3; 11 bases map to TRBD2. Germline values: CDR1 KGHDR, CDR2 SFDVKD. This CDR3 has 14 residues. J was trimmed by 15 bases and V by 10 bases; bases with no gene match: 17. CDR3 nucleotides: TGTGCCACTGGGGAGACTAGCGGGGCGCAAAATCTTTATTTT. Its protein is CATGETSGAQNLYF.

This clone occurred once. This sequence joins TRBV5-5 and TRBJ2-1, with TRBD1 matching over 10 bases. V lost 2 bases, J lost 3 bases, and 5 bases stayed unmatched. CDR1 is SGHKS and CDR2 is YYEKEE in the germline V gene (reference sequence). The CDR3 covers 16 residues. The CDR3 here is CASSLAGTGVYNEQFF. In nucleotides, the CDR3 is TGTGCCAGCAGCTTAGCCGGGACAGGGGTCTACAATGAGCAGTTCTTC.

The V call is TRBV30, the J call TRBJ1-4; tentatively, D is TRBD1 (5 bases). V lost 2 bases to trimming and J lost 7 bases, with 11 bases between them. Germline CDR1 is GTSNPN and CDR2 is SVGIG (reference sequence). The CDR3 consists of 13 residues. CDR3 DNA sequence: TGTGCCTGGAGTTCAGGGTTTGGTGAAAAACTGTTTTTT. This codes for CAWSSGFGEKLFF.

This chain uses TRBV5-1 with TRBJ2-1; TRBD2 agrees at 10 bases. The CDR3 has 15 residues. Germline lookup yields CDR1 SGHRS and CDR2 YFSETQ. The junction had 5 bases not matched to a gene; V was cut back by 1 base and J by 7 bases. The CDR3 spells CASSLRVAGGNEQFF. In nucleotides, the CDR3 is TGCGCCAGCAGCTTGAGGGTAGCGGGGGGTAATGAGCAGTTCTTC.

V gene TRBV5-1 combines with J gene TRBJ2-3; TRBD1 matches at 8 bases. With 3 bases clipped from V and 5 bases from J, the junction kept 5 bases outside the gene matches. Germline values: CDR1 SGHRS, CDR2 YFSETQ. This CDR3 has 14 residues. CDR3 DNA: TGCGCCAGCAGCTCGGACAGGGTTGGAGATACGCAGTATTTT. The encoded protein is CASSSDRVGDTQYF. Full variable domain (remainder filled in from reference TRBV5-1 and TRBJ2-3): KAGVTQTPRYLIKTRGQQVTLSCSPISGHRSVSWYQQTPGQGLQFLFEYFSETQRNKGNFPGRFSGRQFSNSRSEMNVSTLELGDSALYLCASSSDRVGDTQYFGPGTRLTVL.

J is TRBJ1-2 and V is TRBV27; D uncertain. The CDR3 covers 13 residues. CDR1 is MNHEY and CDR2 is SMNVEV in the germline V gene (reference sequence). V lost 2 bases, J lost 7 bases, and 11 bases lay in between. DNA for the CDR3: TGTGCCAGCAGTTTAACGGTACAGAGTGGCTACACCTTC. This encodes CASSLTVQSGYTF.

The V and J genes are TRBV9 and TRBJ2-5; the D gene is possibly TRBD1 (5 bases). The germline V and J ends were trimmed by 3 bases and 8 bases, with 11 bases remaining between them. The CDR3 length is 12 residues. The germline V gene has CDR1 SGDLS and CDR2 YYNGEE. In DNA, the CDR3 is TGTGCCAGCAGCGCCGAAGGGGTTACCCAGTACTTC. Translated: CASSAEGVTQYF.

The chain couples TRBV7-6 to TRBJ2-1, with 11 nucleotides matching TRBD2. CDR1 is SGHVS and CDR2 is FNYEAQ in the germline V gene. Trimming at V came to 1 base and at J to 4 bases, leaving 6 bases not matched to a gene. CDR3 size: 17 residues. The CDR3 nucleotides are TGTGCCAGCAGCTTAGTATCCGGGACTAGCGGTTACAATGAGCAGTTCTTC. The encoded protein is CASSLVSGTSGYNEQFF.

The CDR3 reads CASSVQGFRYEQYF. The CDR3 DNA reads as TGTGCCAGCAGTGTACAGGGGTTTCGGTACGAGCAGTACTTC. The chain has TRBV2 and TRBJ2-7; 7 bases are shared with TRBD1. In germline, CDR1 is SNHLY, CDR2 FYNNEI. The CDR3 covers 14 residues. V trimming: 4 bases; J trimming: 4 bases; junction bases outside the gene matches: 7. Using reference TRBV2 and TRBJ2-7 for the parts outside the CDR3, the full variable domain is EPEVTQTPSHQVTQMGQEVILRCVPISNHLYFYWYRQILGQKVEFLVSFYNNEISEKSEIFDDQFSVERPDGSNFTLKIRSTKLEDSAMYFCASSVQGFRYEQYFGPGTRLTVT.

The chain couples TRBV3-1 (or the pseudogene TRBV3-2) to TRBJ2-3; 15 positions match TRBD2. CDR3 size: 19 residues. The junction had 7 bases not matched to a gene; V was cut back by 3 bases and J by 0 bases. Germline assignment: CDR1 LGHDT and CDR2 YNNKEL (reference sequence). The CDR3 sequence: CASSQTGTSGGPSTDTQYF. The CDR3 nucleotides read TGTGCCAGCAGCCAGACCGGGACTAGCGGGGGGCCTAGCACAGATACGCAGTATTTT.

As concerns this clone: Other DNA sequences in the same sample also yield this CDR3. The chain links TRBV5-4 to TRBJ1-1; D unresolved. Germline-derived CDR1 and CDR2 are SGHNT and YYREEE (reference sequence). The CDR3 is made up of 13 amino acids. V lost 0 bases, J lost 1 base, and 4 bases lay in between. CDR3: CASSLAGNTEAFF. The CDR3 coding sequence is TGTGCCAGCAGCTTGGCCGGGAACACTGAAGCTTTCTTT.

This sequence joins TRBV7-2 and TRBJ1-5; D is uncertain. The CDR3 contains 16 residues. CDR1 SGHTA and CDR2 FQGNSA come from the germline V gene. V was trimmed by 0 bases and J by 9 bases, leaving 18 bases between them. The CDR3 region is CASSLAGEGISGPQHF. CDR3 DNA sequence: TGTGCCAGCAGCTTAGCGGGTGAGGGAATAAGCGGGCCCCAGCATTTT.

This clone was seen just once. V and J are TRBV5-6 and TRBJ1-2, with 8 bases fitting TRBD1. CDR3 size: 12 residues. Germline V gene lookup returns CDR1 SGHDT and CDR2 YYEEEE. V shed 4 bases and J 7 bases; nucleotides not matched to a gene: 3. In DNA, the CDR3 is TGTGCCAGCAGCGGCGGGACAGGTGGCTACACCTTC. This codes for CASSGGTGGYTF.

The gene calls are TRBV2 and TRBJ1-1, with D hard to call. The CDR3 is made up of 13 amino acids. Germline V CDR1 and CDR2: SNHLY, FYNNEI. Trimming cost V 6 bases and J 0 bases, with 8 bases left between them. CDR3 sequence: CASSRVVNTEAFF. CDR3 DNA sequence: TGTGCCAGCAGCCGGGTGGTGAACACTGAAGCTTTCTTT.

V gene TRBV7-6 combines with J gene TRBJ1-6, with 12 bases that match TRBD1. The CDR3 is made up of 15 amino acids. CDR1 is SGHVS, CDR2 FNYEAQ, per germline. With V trimmed by 4 bases and J by 7 bases, 2 bases remained unmatched. The CDR3 DNA sequence: TGTGCCAGCAGCTCGGGACAGGGGGCAAATTCACCCCTCCACTTT. It specifies CASSSGQGANSPLHF.

This chain links TRBV7-7 with TRBJ2-5, with 12 positions matching TRBD2. The germline CDR1 and CDR2 sequences are SSHAT and FNYEAQ (reference sequence). Trimming took 7 bases from V and 0 from J; bases not matched to a gene: 3. The CDR3 contains 15 residues. CDR3: CASTPSGGDQETQYF. For the CDR3, the DNA is TGTGCCAGCACCCCTAGCGGGGGGGACCAAGAGACCCAGTACTTC.

This clone has just one count. The chain combines TRBV2 with TRBJ2-1, with 10 bases identical to TRBD1. After removal of 6 bases from V and 5 bases from J, the junction contained 7 bases not matched to a gene. The CDR3 extends over 15 amino acids. Germline-derived CDR1 and CDR2 are SNHLY and FYNNEI. The CDR3 is CASSPQGQGNNEQFF. The CDR3 coding sequence is TGTGCCAGCAGCCCTCAGGGACAGGGGAACAATGAGCAGTTCTTC.

The rearrangement joins TRBV5-6 to TRBJ2-1; D unclear. This CDR3 is 17 amino acids long. Trimming took off 0 bases at V and 8 bases at J, with 21 bases between the two ends. Germline V gene sequence: CDR1 SGHDT, CDR2 YYEEEE. The CDR3 region is CASSLARLGQFSDEQFF. As DNA, the CDR3 is TGTGCCAGCAGCTTGGCCCGATTGGGCCAGTTCTCCGATGAGCAGTTCTTC.

The chain recombines TRBV5-6 with TRBJ2-5; 7 positions agree with TRBD1. Losses at the gene ends were 4 bases for V and 6 bases for J; bases not matched to a gene: 12. From germline, CDR1 is SGHDT and CDR2 YYEEEE. This CDR3 region has 15 residues. The CDR3 here is CASSAATGVGKTQYF. The CDR3 DNA reads as TGTGCCAGCAGCGCAGCCACAGGGGTCGGGAAGACCCAGTACTTC.

V gene TRBV15 combines with J gene TRBJ2-5; 8 nucleotides align to TRBD1. CDR3 length equals 17 residues. J was trimmed by 5 bases and V by 0 bases; bases with no gene match: 11. Per germline, CDR1 LNHNV and CDR2 YYDKDF (reference sequence). CDR3 protein: CATSRDDRDRGLETQYF. CDR3 nucleotide sequence: TGTGCCACCAGCAGAGATGATCGAGACAGGGGATTGGAGACCCAGTACTTC.

The chain combines TRBV27 with TRBJ1-5, with unresolved D. The germline CDR1 and CDR2 sequences are MNHEY and SMNVEV (reference sequence). V shed 6 bases and J shed 4 bases, with 16 bases lying between them. The CDR3 length is 15 residues. CDR3 coding DNA: TGTGCCAGCAGACCTCCGTTGGCTCAAAATCAGCCCCAGCATTTT. Its translation: CASRPPLAQNQPQHF.